The 4 T cell receptor beta chains below were found in one sample sequenced in a study of OX40 agonist ivuxolimab in advanced cancers. Using immunoSEQ multiplex PCR, the repertoire was profiled, and TCRdb retains in-frame clones only, with some absent. The sample lists 20,000 to 25,000 clones, roughly 90% seen once, with 30% to 35% in the top ten. This specimen was CD4+ or CD8+ T cells sorted from blood, taken in a trial of the OX40 agonist ivuxolimab. The source of these receptors is an adult with an advanced solid tumor such as melanoma, head and neck, liver or kidney cancer.

This rearrangement joins TRBV7-2 to TRBJ2-7; maybe TRBD2 (7 bases). The CDR3 sequence is 14 residues long. V was shortened by 5 bases and J by 6 bases, with 17 bases between the two germline ends. Germline V lookup: CDR1 SGHTA, CDR2 FQGNSA. CDR3 sequence: CASSPGGPALEQYF. CDR3 coding DNA: TGTGCCAGCAGCCCCGGGGGGCCCGCCCTCGAGCAGTACTTC.

The rearrangement joins TRBV7-9 to TRBJ2-7; TRBD2 is a possible D gene (6 bases). The CDR3 has 13 amino acids. V lost 5 bases, J lost 3 bases, and 11 bases lay in between. CDR1 is SEHNR and CDR2 is FQNEAQ in the germline V gene (reference sequence). CDR3 amino acids: CASSAGGVYEQYF. The CDR3 region has the DNA TGTGCCAGCAGCGCCGGGGGAGTCTACGAGCAGTACTTC.

The chain employs TRBV7-2 and TRBJ2-3; 11 bases line up with TRBD2. The germline V gene has CDR1 SGHTA and CDR2 FQGNSA. This CDR3 has 16 residues. V dropped 5 bases and J dropped 1; count of bases not matched to a gene: 5. The CDR3: CASSLRLAGRTDTQYF. CDR3 DNA sequence: TGTGCCAGCAGCCTTCGACTAGCGGGGCGCACAGATACGCAGTATTTT.

The genes are TRBV5-6 and TRBJ2-2; TRBD1 or TRBD2 may be the D gene (6 bases each). The V end was cut by 3 bases, the J end by 3 bases, with 15 bases between. This CDR3 contains 16 residues. Per germline, CDR1 SGHDT and CDR2 YYEEEE. CDR3 in DNA: TGTGCCAGCAGCTCGCTGGGAGGACAGTACACCGGGGAGCTGTTTTTT. This gives the protein CASSSLGGQYTGELFF.